Measured by frequency, the clone carrying this T cell receptor beta chain is medium-sized. Its antigen is still unknown. This entry comes from a study of CD8 T cells in cerebrospinal fluid in Alzheimer's disease. Overall study: CSF T cell clonal expansion was assessed by plate-based nested PCR and droplet-based sequencing.

Each CDR3 protein gets one entry in TCRdb, which reprocessed the 10x single-cell sequencing reads and gives no DNA. The sample features 1,300 to 1,500 distinct CDR3 sequences, with less than 20% in its top ten. Findings and limits, study-wide: Patients with mild cognitive impairment or Alzheimer's disease had a larger top CSF clone percentage than controls.

Germline-derived CDR1 and CDR2 are SGHKS and YYEKEE (reference sequence). This CDR3 spans 14 amino acids. This clonotype originated in a human donor with mild cognitive impairment. V usage is TRBV5-5 and J usage is TRBJ1-1; with no DNA, the TCRdb D assignment of TRBD1 cannot be verified. The specimen was cerebrospinal fluid. CDR3 sequence: CASRRQTGNTEAFF.